The 8 T cell receptor beta chains below were found in one sample sequenced in a study of cytomegalovirus exposure and HLA in healthy donors. The study ran its PCR with 60 Vbeta and 13 Jbeta primers. Libraries were prepared by immunoSEQ multiplex PCR; TCRdb keeps only in-frame clonotypes and omits some of them. Recorded for this sample: roughly 200,000 clones. The sample comprised PBMCs. These receptors were taken from a girl aged 2-9 years in good health and CMV-seropositive.

This chain joins TRBV18 and TRBJ2-3; 12 bases fit TRBD2. The CDR3 runs to 18 residues. Germline V gene sequence: CDR1 KGHSH, CDR2 LQKENI. The trim removed 1 base at V and 2 bases at J, leaving 7 bases unmatched. The CDR3 region has the DNA TGTGCCAGCTCACCACGTCGGCTAGCGGGAGGGGTCACAGATACGCAGTATTTT. Translating gives CASSPRRLAGGVTDTQYF.

V and J are TRBV10-1 and TRBJ2-6, with TRBD2 as a possible D gene (6 bases). This CDR3 comprises 16 residues. Trimming took 0 bases from V and 4 from J, leaving 10 bases between them. From germline, CDR1 is WNHNN and CDR2 SYGVQD (reference sequence). In DNA form, the CDR3 reads TGCGCCAGCAGTGAGTCGAGACTAGGCGGGGCCAACGTCCTGACTTTC. This sequence encodes CASSESRLGGANVLTF.

This chain uses TRBV6-5 with TRBJ1-4; 8 bases align to TRBD1. This CDR3 comprises 15 residues. After removal of 6 bases from V and 5 bases from J, the junction contained 8 bases not matched to a gene. CDR1 MNHEY and CDR2 SVGAGI come from the germline V gene. DNA for the CDR3: TGTGCCAGCAGGAGTCACAGGGGGGGAAATGAAAAACTGTTTTTT. Amino acid sequence: CASRSHRGGNEKLFF.

This chain links TRBV5-4 with TRBJ2-1; no clear D. The CDR3 loop spans 15 amino acids. Germline lookup yields CDR1 SGHNT and CDR2 YYREEE (reference sequence). Trimming took off 0 bases at V and 0 bases at J, with 7 bases between the two ends. DNA for the CDR3: TGTGCCAGCAGCTTGGGGTATAGCTCCTACAATGAGCAGTTCTTC. Translation gives CASSLGYSSYNEQFF. Together with reference TRBV5-4 and TRBJ2-1, the CDR3 gives the full variable domain: ETGVTQSPTHLIKTRGQQVTLRCSSQSGHNTVSWYQQALGQGPQFIFQYYREEENGRGNFPPRFSGLQFPNYSSELNVNALELDDSALYLCASSLGYSSYNEQFFGPGTRLTVL.

The chain is built from TRBV7-2 and TRBJ2-5; 9 positions match TRBD1. The J call is doubtful: the DNA matches TRBJ2-7 better. CDR3 size: 14 residues. Germline V lookup: CDR1 SGHTA, CDR2 FQGNSA. The CDR3 DNA sequence: TGTGCCAGCAGCTTAGTGGGACAGGGTTTCGAGCAGTACTTC. This encodes CASSLVGQGFEQYF.

The chain couples TRBV28 to TRBJ1-6, with TRBD1 identical over 7 bases. V lost 3 bases to trimming and J lost 5 bases; unmatched junction nucleotides: 1. The germline CDR1 and CDR2 sequences are MDHEN and SYDVKM. The CDR3 loop spans 14 amino acids. The CDR3 DNA sequence: TGTGCCAGCAGTTTGACAGGGAATAATTCACCCCTCCACTTT. Its protein is CASSLTGNNSPLHF.

The chain employs TRBV5-1 and TRBJ1-1; D not certain. Deletions cut 2 bases from V and 1 base from J, with 3 bases between. The CDR3 spans 12 residues. Germline loops: CDR1 SGHRS, CDR2 YFSETQ. The CDR3 coding sequence is TGCGCCAGCAGCTTCCAGAACACTGAAGCTTTCTTT. Its protein product is CASSFQNTEAFF.

The rearrangement joins TRBV10-2 to TRBJ2-7, with unresolved D. CDR1 and CDR2 (germline): WSHSY, SAAADI. This CDR3 is built from 14 residues. Trimming pared 6 bases from V and 6 bases from J, leaving 18 bases between. CDR3: CASSMSRSITEQYF. CDR3 bases: TGCGCCAGCAGCATGTCTCGGTCAATTACCGAGCAGTACTTC.